A single T cell receptor beta chain is shown here with its context. Other DNA sequences in this sample translate to the same CDR3. The protocol was immunoSEQ multiplex PCR, while the TCRdb copy is restricted to in-frame clones and leaves out a portion. The table has some 2.1 million clones, about 95% seen once. CD45RO-negative CD8 cells positively selected for CCR7 made up the naive population, which excluded terminally differentiated effector memory CD45RA+ cells. Among the donors, all were Caucasian adults who lived in Nashville, Tennessee. This CDR3 has 14 residues. V lost 1 base to trimming and J lost 3 bases, with 9 bases between them. Germline assignment: CDR1 MNHEY and CDR2 SMNVEV (reference sequence). The data originate from a study of shared clonotypes between healthy human individuals.

Specimen: naive CD8+ T cells sorted from blood. This chain uses TRBV27 with TRBJ1-2; D gene ambiguous. This TCR was recovered from a man in his late teens or twenties in good health. In DNA form, the CDR3 reads TGTGCCAGCAGTTTATGGGCTGGGGACTATGGCTACACCTTC. It yields the protein CASSLWAGDYGYTF.